These T cell receptor beta chains were read from a single sample in a study of blood T cell repertoires in COVID-19. Data came from immunoSEQ multiplex PCR; TCRdb stores just in-frame clones and leaves some out. In the table there are 450,000 or so clones, around 90% of which are singletons. Sequencing input: peripheral blood. The receptors stem from a man aged 18 to 29 with COVID-19, enrolled during active disease. CDR3s leave out the opening cysteine and the closing phenylalanine or tryptophan.

J: TRBJ1-1
length: 13
V: TRBV7-9
CDR3: ASSTPLTVNTEAF

J: TRBJ2-3
length: 13
V: TRBV11-2
CDR3: ASSVSGSPPDTQY

J: TRBJ2-3
length: 11
V: TRBV3-1/TRBV3-2
CDR3: ASSQDRADTQY

J: TRBJ2-5
length: 14
V: TRBV9
CDR3: ASSVGTGGAQETQY

J: TRBJ1-2
length: 12
V: TRBV5-1
CDR3: ASSLEGQFYGYT

J: TRBJ1-5
length: 14
V: TRBV3-1/TRBV3-2
CDR3: ASSQGSLGGNQPQH

J: TRBJ2-5
length: 15
V: TRBV21-1
CDR3: ASLRSSGDRGQETQY

J: TRBJ1-6
length: 12
V: TRBV6-5
CDR3: ASKVGRSDSPLH

J: TRBJ2-7
length: 14
V: TRBV12-2
CDR3: ASRLGAGKSSYEQY

J: TRBJ2-5
length: 12
V: TRBV5-1
CDR3: ASSLAGDKETQY

J: TRBJ2-7
length: 11
V: TRBV30
CDR3: AWSVELRHEQY

J: TRBJ2-1
length: 13
V: TRBV19
CDR3: ASSTSGGAYNEQF

J: TRBJ2-3
length: 11
V: TRBV19
CDR3: ASSRQIQDTQY

J: TRBJ2-1
length: 15
V: TRBV27
CDR3: ASSSKGTSGRSDEQF

J: TRBJ2-3
length: 13
V: TRBV29-1
CDR3: SVSTLVLRPDTQY

J: TRBJ2-7
length: 11
V: TRBV27
CDR3: ASSGQGDYEQY

J: TRBJ2-2
length: 10
V: TRBV7-9
CDR3: ASSSDTGELF